This T cell receptor (beta chain) was identified during a study of response to subunit inactivated influenza vaccine. Findings of the study overall: There was a suggestion from the authors that each seasonal influenza vaccination recruits few new T cells.

TCRdb re-called the RT-PCR reads with MiXCR, one entry per CDR3 protein. Of 500,000 or so distinct CDR3 sequences listed, 9.5% to 12% are singletons. CDR1 and CDR2 (germline): SGHRS, YFSETQ. The V gene end was trimmed by 4 bases and the J gene end by 6 bases; junction bases not matched to a gene: 7. The CDR3 is 15 residues long. This clonotype was seen more than once but under ten times. Its antigen is unknown. The clonotype was recovered from a man in his fifties who received an inactivated influenza vaccine. V usage is TRBV5-1 and J usage is TRBJ1-5; TRBD1 agrees at 10 bases. Material: PBMCs from blood, obtained roughly 46 days after vaccination. The CDR3 is CASSVSGDRGQPQHF. CDR3 nucleotides: TGCGCCAGCAGCGTTTCCGGGGACAGGGGTCAGCCCCAGCATTTT.